This T cell receptor beta chain was captured in a study of blood T cell repertoires in COVID-19. Sequenced by immunoSEQ multiplex PCR; TCRdb stores in-frame clones only, minus some. Seen here are 200,000 to 300,000 clones, 84% observed once, and the top ten hold roughly 4%. The germline CDR1 and CDR2 sequences are LNHNV and YYDKDF (reference sequence). Trimming pared 5 bases from V and 7 bases from J, leaving 17 bases between. The CDR3 has 14 residues. This receptor was identified in a man over 45 with acute or convalescent COVID-19. The rearrangement links TRBV15 to TRBJ1-1; D call uncertain. What was sequenced was peripheral blood. The CDR3 protein is CATSQPPGGGEAFF. CDR3 nucleotides: TGTGCCACCAGCCAGCCGCCGGGAGGAGGTGAAGCTTTCTTT. The full variable domain, rest sourced from reference TRBV15 and TRBJ1-1, is DAMVIQNPRYQVTQFGKPVTLSCSQTLNHNVMYWYQQKSSQAPKLLFHYYDKDFNNEADTPDNFQSRRPNTSFCFLDIRSPGLGDTAMYLCATSQPPGGGEAFFGQGTRLTVV.